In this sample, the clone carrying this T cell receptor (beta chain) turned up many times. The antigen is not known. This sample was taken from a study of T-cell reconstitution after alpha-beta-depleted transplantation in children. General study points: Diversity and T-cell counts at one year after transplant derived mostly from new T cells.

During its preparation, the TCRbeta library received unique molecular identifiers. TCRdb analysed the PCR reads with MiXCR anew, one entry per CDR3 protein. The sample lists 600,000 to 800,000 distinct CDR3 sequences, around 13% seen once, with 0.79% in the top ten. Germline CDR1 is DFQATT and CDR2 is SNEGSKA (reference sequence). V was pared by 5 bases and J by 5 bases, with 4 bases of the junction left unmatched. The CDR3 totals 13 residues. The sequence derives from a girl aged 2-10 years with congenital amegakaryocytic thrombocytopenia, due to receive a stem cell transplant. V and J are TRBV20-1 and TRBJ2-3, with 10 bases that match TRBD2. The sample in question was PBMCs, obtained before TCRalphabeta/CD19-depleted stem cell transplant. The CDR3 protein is CSAPGLAVDTQYF. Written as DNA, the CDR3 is TGCAGTGCTCCCGGACTAGCGGTAGATACGCAGTATTTT.